These 9 T cell receptor beta chains originate from one sample sequenced in a study of HIV-infected patients and healthy controls. Alpha and beta constant-region primers primed reverse transcription of around 500 ng RNA. Separate chain-specific third strand synthesis with multiplexing indices produced the alpha and beta libraries. MiXCR, applied by TCRdb to the 5' RACE reads, yields one record per CDR3 protein. The repertoire consists of approximately 13,000 distinct CDR3 sequences, with 12% occurring once and the leading ten covering 35% to 45%. Follow-up blood was drawn about 14 weeks, roughly three months, after antiretroviral therapy began. Whole blood was used without fractionation, so all unsorted peripheral T cells were included. The specimen comprised blood, sampled during antiretroviral therapy. These receptors all come from an adult with HIV infection. The donor label of this sample is uncertain.

This clonotype was observed a handful of times. The chain carries TRBV7-8 and TRBJ2-5; 9 nucleotides align to TRBD2. Germline assignment: CDR1 SGHVS and CDR2 FQNEAQ. The CDR3 length is 16 residues. V lost 5 bases and J lost 5; bases outside the gene matches: 12. CDR3 sequence reads: CASSPRGGLAGETQYF. DNA for the CDR3: TGTGCCAGCAGCCCTAGGGGAGGGCTAGCGGGGGAGACCCAGTACTTC.

This clonotype was seen a handful of times. This CDR3 is CASQTGGQYLAKNIQYF. The CDR3 region has the DNA TGTGCCAGTCAGACCGGCGGACAGTACTTAGCCAAAAACATTCAGTACTTC. The chain links TRBV28 to TRBJ2-4; the D gene is possibly TRBD1 (6 bases). The V gene lost 9 bases and the J gene lost 0 bases, with 21 bases spanning the gap. CDR3 size: 17 residues. Germline values: CDR1 MDHEN, CDR2 SYDVKM.

By proportion, this clonotype is medium-sized. The V call is TRBV3-1, the J call TRBJ2-7; D gene ambiguous. The CDR3 sequence is 12 residues long. Germline values: CDR1 LGHDT, CDR2 YNNKEL (reference sequence). V lost 1 base to trimming and J lost 7 bases, with 8 bases between them. The CDR3 loop is CASSQVPFEQYF. The CDR3, as DNA: TGTGCCAGCAGCCAAGTACCCTTTGAGCAGTACTTC.

Many counts were recorded for this clonotype. Here the CDR3 DNA reads TGTGCCAGCAGCTTAGCTTCAGGGGGCTATCAGCCCCAGCATTTT. Its translation: CASSLASGGYQPQHF. The chain links TRBV7-9 to TRBJ1-5; 8 bases are a match to TRBD1. V lost 0 bases to trimming and J lost 5 bases; unmatched junction nucleotides: 3. Germline V gene lookup returns CDR1 SEHNR and CDR2 FQNEAQ (reference sequence). The CDR3 totals 15 residues.

This clonotype was seen repeatedly, ten times or more. V and J are TRBV12-3 or TRBV12-4 and TRBJ1-2; no clear D gene. Trimming removed 2 bases at V and 8 bases at J, with 15 bases between. There are 14 residues in the CDR3. The CDR3 DNA follows: TGTGCCAGCAGTTTAAGACCGGATCTATACGGCTACACCTTC. This translates into CASSLRPDLYGYTF.

This clonotype was detected many times. The chain uses TRBV5-1 and TRBJ2-3; perhaps TRBD2 as D (6 bases). CDR1 SGHRS and CDR2 YFSETQ come from the germline V gene. The CDR3 covers 14 residues. Trimming took 0 bases from V and 5 from J, leaving 10 bases between them. CDR3 amino acids: CASSLAWRGDTQYF. The CDR3 bases are TGCGCCAGCAGCTTGGCTTGGCGGGGAGATACGCAGTATTTT.

This clonotype has a count of ten or more. The CDR3 DNA follows: TGTGCCACCAGCAGAGAGGTTAGCGGGGGCACAGATACGCAGTATTTT. This encodes CATSREVSGGTDTQYF. The gene calls are TRBV15 and TRBJ2-3, with 8 bases matching TRBD2. The CDR3 extends over 16 amino acids. The germline V gene encodes CDR1 LNHNV and CDR2 YYDKDF (reference sequence). Losses at the gene ends were 0 bases for V and 1 base for J; bases not matched to a gene: 3.

This clonotype came up many times. The rearrangement links TRBV20-1 to TRBJ2-2, with TRBD1 matching 7 bases. The V gene's germline CDR1 is DFQATT and CDR2 SNEGSKA (reference sequence). This CDR3 is built from 13 residues. The V gene end was trimmed by 5 bases and the J gene end by 4 bases; junction bases not matched to a gene: 4. CDR3 protein: CSAPRQGTGELFF. In DNA, the CDR3 is TGCAGTGCTCCGAGACAGGGCACCGGGGAGCTGTTTTTT.

This clonotype was seen once. The rearrangement links TRBV2 to TRBJ2-3, with 7 positions matching TRBD2. The CDR3 sequence is 13 residues long. In germline, CDR1 is SNHLY, CDR2 FYNNEI. The J segment lost 2 bases and the V segment lost 8 bases, leaving 4 bases of the junction unmatched. CDR3 in amino acids: CASGRESTDTQYF. Written as DNA, the CDR3 is TGTGCCAGCGGGAGGGAGTCCACAGATACGCAGTATTTT.